Listed below are T cell receptor beta chains from one sample, sequenced in a study of T-cell reconstitution after alpha-beta-depleted transplantation in children. TCRdb processed the PCR reads anew with MiXCR; each CDR3 protein has one entry. Here the sample spans about a million distinct CDR3 sequences, about 29% being singletons. The sequencing used PBMCs, mostly from graft donor cells, collected 360 days after TCRalphabeta/CD19-depleted stem cell transplant. These receptors originate from a boy under two years old who had a stem cell transplant for SCID, so the T cells may come from the graft donor. Each CDR3 is given with its conserved first and last residue. A D gene is named only where the DNA matches it firmly.

D,length,V,CDR3
-,16,TRBV9,CASSVAGGPPSYGYTF
TRBD2,17,TRBV6-2/TRBV6-3,CASSPRLAGSVVETQYF
-,15,TRBV5-1,CASSLDGTRTYEQYF
TRBD1,14,TRBV12-3/TRBV12-4,CASVGGGQGQPQHF
-,15,TRBV7-7,CASSATVPNTGELFF
TRBD2,16,TRBV6-2/TRBV6-3,CASSRTSGGAWDEQFF
-,15,TRBV12-3/TRBV12-4,CASSIRQSRSYEQYF
-,18,TRBV10-3,CAISENPKAVAGENIQYF
-,14,TRBV5-1,CASSLSGAESPLHF
-,14,TRBV24-1,CATSAHSNRVEQFF
-,15,TRBV5-1,CASSLGVEGYTEAFF
-,16,TRBV2,CASSEGRGRAADTQYF
-,13,TRBV5-1,CASSSGDTDTQYF
TRBD1,16,TRBV11-2,CASSSRDRRFRETQYF
-,15,TRBV4-3,CASSQGDYSTDTQYF
-,13,TRBV6-2/TRBV6-3,CASSYSSSGELFF
-,15,TRBV20-1,CSARKVYISTDTQYF
-,14,TRBV12-3/TRBV12-4,CASSLRQTGNEQYF
-,13,TRBV12-3/TRBV12-4,CASGNLGAHEQFF
-,19,TRBV20-1,CSATSPRWGGAVRDNIQYF
TRBD1,15,TRBV28,CASLSGTAHNYGYTF
TRBD1,15,TRBV5-1,CASSLGLGQIYEQYF
-,14,TRBV27,CASSPTGKHTEAFF
-,15,TRBV12-3/TRBV12-4,CASASGSGSSYEQYF
-,16,TRBV3-1,CASSGTRGRRTGELFF
-,12,TRBV29-1,CSAESSAKEAFF
-,18,TRBV6-2/TRBV6-3,CASSFNGATGRAAYEQYF
-,13,TRBV28,CASSPIHGYEQYF
TRBD2,18,TRBV15,CATSRDPSGGDTYNEQFF
TRBD1,18,TRBV15,CATSRDRTGIGVTYEQYF
-,12,TRBV2,CARYDGYAEAFF
TRBD1,15,TRBV4-1,CASSQEGTGNPEAFF
TRBD1,15,TRBV5-1,CASSLTRGLDTEAFF
-,15,TRBV5-1,CASAPLPDSYNEQFF
-,17,TRBV4-3,CASSQDLFPGPNYGYTF
-,15,TRBV19,CASTPVGSSYNEQFF
-,15,TRBV7-9,CASSLWSSGANVLTF
-,14,TRBV20-1,CSATYPPGTSSAFF
TRBD2,16,TRBV12-3/TRBV12-4,CASRPGGTSGDNEQFF
-,14,TRBV4-1,CASSHQQQSYEQYF
TRBD1,11,TRBV12-3/TRBV12-4,CASSKQGGQFF
-,14,TRBV5-5,CASNLAGESGTQYF
-,15,TRBV10-3,CAIRAIDSPQETQYF
-,13,TRBV15,CATSSTGTTNQFF